The subject of this entry is one TCR beta chain. Its specificity is unknown. V shed 0 bases and J 1 base; nucleotides not matched to a gene: 8. The CDR3 spans 17 residues. Germline CDR1 SGHRS, CDR2 YFSETQ. This entry comes from a study of T cell responses to AZD1222 COVID-19 vaccine. Study results and caveats: The study reported that nearly half of spike-specific TCRs target unmutated variant regions. Females made up more of the donors, who were largely white British, and clonal diversity may have come out too low. Repertoires were obtained solely post-peak T cell response.

Some clones are missing from TCRdb's copy, which holds only in-frame ones; the method was immunoSEQ multiplex PCR. The data hold around 190,000 clones, with 88% observed a single time. The chain recombines TRBV5-1 with TRBJ2-3, with 7 bases aligning to TRBD2. This TCR was recovered from an adult who received the AZD1222 COVID-19 vaccine. Sequenced material: peripheral blood, taken 28 days after the second AZD1222 dose. The CDR3 DNA reads as TGCGCCAGCAGCTTGGGCCCCTCTAGCGGTGGCACAGATACGCAGTATTTT. Its translation is CASSLGPSSGGTDTQYF.